One T cell receptor (beta chain) is described in this entry. Its matching antigen is unknown. This sample was included in a study of OX40 agonist ivuxolimab in advanced cancers. Study-wide context: Patients were dosed intravenously with ivuxolimab at 0.01 to 10 mg/kg every 2 weeks. Study-wide points: More expanded clones were seen, on average, in CD8+ T cells than in CD4+.

Generated by immunoSEQ multiplex PCR, the TCRdb table keeps only in-frame clones and is missing some. The top ten clones hold around 10% of a sample with some 43,000 clones, approximately 87% of them seen once. This receptor was taken from an adult with an advanced solid tumor such as melanoma, head and neck, liver or kidney cancer. The sample in question was CD4+ or CD8+ T cells sorted from blood, obtained in a trial of the OX40 agonist ivuxolimab.

The CDR3 nucleotides read TGCGCCAGCAGCCAACGGGACAGCATGAACACTGAAGCTTTCTTT. It yields the protein CASSQRDSMNTEAFF. V and J are TRBV4-1 and TRBJ1-1, with TRBD1 matching over 7 bases. The CDR3 extends over 15 amino acids. Trimming took 2 bases from V and 0 from J; bases not matched to a gene: 3. Germline CDR1 is MGHRA and CDR2 is YSYEKL.